The next 25 T cell receptor beta chains were all read from a single sample in a study of vaccination and CD4 T cells after COVID-19. Treatment defined: roughly nine-day PBMC culture with coronavirus spike peptide pools or control peptides (ViraFEST assay). Cultured CD4+ T cell DNA was sequenced using the Oncomine TCR Beta short-read assay. Each CDR3 protein gets one entry after TCRdb re-called the PCR reads with MiXCR. Of about 16,000 distinct CDR3 sequences listed, approximately 52% were seen once; the top ten hold roughly 7.6%. Their antigen targets remain unknown. Input material: CD4+ T cells from blood, cultured in vitro. All receptors derive from a human donor who had recovered from COVID-19.

The rearrangement links TRBV20-1 to TRBJ1-4, with D uncertain. V lost 2 bases and J lost 1, with 11 bases in between. Germline V lookup: CDR1 DFQATT, CDR2 SNEGSKA (reference sequence). This CDR3 contains 15 residues. The CDR3 region has the DNA TGCAGTGCTAGACGCCAACGGTTAACTAATGAAAAACTGTTTTTT. It yields the protein CSARRQRLTNEKLFF.

This clonotype was seen a handful of times. The V gene is TRBV2, the J gene TRBJ1-5, with no clear D. CDR1 and CDR2 (germline): SNHLY, FYNNEI. The CDR3 totals 15 residues. V was clipped by 4 bases and J by 4 bases, with 14 bases between them. The CDR3 spells CASSGIRSANQPQHF. CDR3 DNA: TGTGCCAGCAGTGGGATCCGTTCAGCAAATCAGCCCCAGCATTTT.

The chain couples TRBV19 to TRBJ2-5, with a possible D match to TRBD1 (6 bases). This CDR3 has 12 amino acids. V lost 5 bases, J lost 7 bases, and 11 bases lay in between. Per germline, CDR1 LNHDA and CDR2 SQIVND (reference sequence). The CDR3 sequence: CASSPGTPTQYF. CDR3 in DNA: TGTGCCAGTAGTCCGGGGACACCGACCCAGTACTTC.

This sequence joins TRBV5-8 and TRBJ1-5, with D uncertain. Trimming stripped 3 bases from V and 1 base from J, with 5 bases between. Germline values: CDR1 SGHTS, CDR2 YDEGEE. The CDR3 runs 13 residues. The DNA for the CDR3 is TGTGCCAGCAGCTGGAGGAGCAATCAGCCCCAGCATTTT. Its translation: CASSWRSNQPQHF.

The J gene is TRBJ2-1, the V gene TRBV20-1, with D unresolved. V was trimmed by 5 bases and J by 8 bases, leaving 19 bases between them. The CDR3 is 14 amino acids. Looked up from germline, CDR1 is DFQATT and CDR2 is SNEGSKA (reference sequence). The CDR3 loop is CSAPHVLKRDEQFF. For the CDR3, the DNA is TGCAGTGCTCCCCACGTCTTGAAAAGGGATGAGCAGTTCTTC.

In its sample, this clonotype was seen a few times. The chain couples TRBV10-3 to TRBJ2-2; TRBD2 matches 14 bases. V gave up 5 bases and J gave up 6 bases; unmatched junction bases: 8. Per the germline V gene, CDR1 is ENHRY and CDR2 is SYGVKD. The CDR3 is 17 amino acids. Here the CDR3 DNA reads TGTGCCATCAGTTGGGAGGGACTAGCGGGAGTCGCCGGGGAGCTGTTTTTT. Its protein is CAISWEGLAGVAGELFF.

This chain links TRBV30 with TRBJ2-1, with TRBD2 matching over 10 bases. After removal of 3 bases from V and 9 bases from J, the junction contained 11 bases not matched to a gene. Germline V gives CDR1 GTSNPN, CDR2 SVGIG (reference sequence). The CDR3 has 15 residues. The CDR3 is CAWRGSGRASSEQFF. The CDR3 DNA is TGTGCCTGGAGGGGAAGCGGGAGGGCCAGTAGTGAGCAGTTCTTC.

The chain has TRBV6-1 and TRBJ2-7; 7 nucleotides agree with TRBD1. Germline trimming cut 6 bases from V and 3 bases from J; bases unmatched to any gene: 8. Germline V gene lookup returns CDR1 MNHNS and CDR2 SASEGT. The CDR3 totals 14 residues. CDR3 protein: CASSYGQVDYEQYF. The CDR3 DNA sequence: TGTGCCAGCAGCTATGGACAGGTCGACTACGAGCAGTACTTC.

The chain joins TRBV2 to TRBJ1-1, with 10 bases identical to TRBD1. Germline V lookup: CDR1 SNHLY, CDR2 FYNNEI. The CDR3 contains 16 residues. V was clipped by 4 bases and J by 3 bases; unmatched bases: 8. This CDR3 is CASSGRTGGLDTEAFF. CDR3 coding DNA: TGTGCCAGCAGTGGCCGGACAGGGGGATTGGACACTGAAGCTTTCTTT.

CDR3 protein: CASSEEGYSNTGELFF. CDR3 coding DNA: TGTGCCAGCAGTGAAGAAGGTTATTCGAACACCGGGGAGCTGTTTTTT. The chain carries TRBV2 and TRBJ2-2; no clear D. There are 16 residues in the CDR3. CDR1 and CDR2 from the germline V gene are SNHLY and FYNNEI. V lost 1 base and J lost 0, with 9 bases in between.

The V gene is TRBV5-6, the J gene TRBJ2-2; 10 bases match TRBD2. The length of the CDR3 is 16 residues. In germline, CDR1 is SGHDT, CDR2 YYEEEE. Trimming removed 6 bases from V and 4 bases from J; junction bases left unmatched: 9. CDR3 residues: CASTSMGTSATGELFF. The CDR3 coding sequence is TGTGCCAGCACCTCCATGGGGACTAGCGCCACCGGGGAGCTGTTTTTT.

This chain uses TRBV20-1 with TRBJ2-1; TRBD2 matches at 14 bases. CDR1 and CDR2 (germline): DFQATT, SNEGSKA (reference sequence). Trimming at V came to 0 bases and at J to 8 bases, leaving 3 bases not matched to a gene. This CDR3 has 15 amino acids. In DNA, the CDR3 is TGCAGTGCTAGAGATCTGGGACTAGCGGGAGATGAGCAGTTCTTC. It translates to CSARDLGLAGDEQFF.

CDR3 DNA sequence: TGTGCCAGCAGCTTAGGGGTTGGTACTAGCTGGGAGACCCAGTACTTC. It encodes CASSLGVGTSWETQYF. J is TRBJ2-5 and V is TRBV7-2; D may be TRBD2 (6 bases). In germline, CDR1 is SGHTA, CDR2 FQGNSA. Trimming removed 1 base at V and 5 bases at J, with 17 bases between. The CDR3 is made up of 16 amino acids.

The chain carries TRBV10-3 and TRBJ1-2, with TRBD1 as a possible D gene (6 bases). Trimming shortened V by 3 bases and J by 6 bases, and 20 bases separated the two germline ends. The CDR3 is 16 residues long. Germline CDR1 is ENHRY and CDR2 is SYGVKD. The CDR3 nucleotides are TGTGCCATCAGTGACCCCTTTGTGGGGGGCGGTCATGGCTACACCTTC. Its translation: CAISDPFVGGGHGYTF.

The chain employs TRBV28 and TRBJ1-2, with D perhaps matching TRBD1 (6 bases). CDR1 MDHEN and CDR2 SYDVKM come from the germline V gene. Trimming took off 4 bases at V and 5 bases at J, with 17 bases between the two ends. CDR3 length: 15 amino acids. The CDR3 reads CASSSSPRGAYGYTF. Written as DNA, the CDR3 is TGTGCCAGCAGTTCCTCCCCCCGGGGGGCGTATGGCTACACCTTC.

This chain joins TRBV9 and TRBJ2-3; weak D call: TRBD2 (6 bases). CDR3 length equals 17 residues. Germline V CDR1 and CDR2: SGDLS, YYNGEE. V dropped 0 bases and J dropped 1 base, with 15 bases sitting between them. The CDR3 region has the DNA TGTGCCAGCAGCGTAGCTTGGACTACCTTGGGCACAGATACGCAGTATTTT. Translation: CASSVAWTTLGTDTQYF.

This clonotype was recorded a few times. V usage is TRBV20-1 and J usage is TRBJ2-4; the D is unclear. V dropped 6 bases and J dropped 1 base, with 10 bases sitting between them. This CDR3 region has 13 residues. Germline V gene lookup returns CDR1 DFQATT and CDR2 SNEGSKA (reference sequence). The CDR3 sequence is CSAPKEAKNIQYF. DNA of the CDR3: TGCAGTGCCCCAAAGGAGGCCAAAAACATTCAGTACTTC.

This clonotype was picked up a small number of times. The gene calls are TRBV20-1 and TRBJ1-2; TRBD1 matches 7 bases. Trimming removed 5 bases from V and 0 bases from J; junction bases left unmatched: 3. Germline V gene sequence: CDR1 DFQATT, CDR2 SNEGSKA (reference sequence). The length of the CDR3 is 13 residues. The CDR3 DNA sequence: TGCAGTGCTCCTGGGACAGCTAACTATGGCTACACCTTC. It specifies CSAPGTANYGYTF.

This sequence joins TRBV28 and TRBJ1-5; D may be TRBD1 (5 bases). Trimming pared 3 bases from V and 7 bases from J, leaving 16 bases between. Germline V lookup: CDR1 MDHEN, CDR2 SYDVKM. The CDR3 totals 15 residues. The CDR3 protein is CASSFGTEWGQPQHF. CDR3 nucleotides: TGTGCCAGCAGTTTCGGTACTGAATGGGGCCAGCCCCAGCATTTT.

This sequence joins TRBV20-1 and TRBJ2-7; no definite D call. This CDR3 contains 12 residues. V was shortened by 3 bases and J by 3 bases, with 9 bases between the two germline ends. Germline CDR1 is DFQATT and CDR2 is SNEGSKA (reference sequence). This CDR3 is CSASRKVYEQYF. For the CDR3, the DNA is TGCAGTGCTAGCCGGAAGGTCTACGAGCAGTACTTC.

This clonotype was counted between two and nine times. This chain uses TRBV28 with TRBJ1-2; 7 bases align to TRBD1. Germline V gene sequence: CDR1 MDHEN, CDR2 SYDVKM. The V and J ends lost 6 bases and 8 bases, in that order; junction bases with no gene match: 12. CDR3 length: 14 residues. The CDR3 DNA is TGTGCCAGCAGCCCACCGGTGAGGGGGCTAGGCTACACCTTC. It translates to CASSPPVRGLGYTF.

This clonotype was counted between two and nine times. The chain employs TRBV7-9 and TRBJ1-1; 8 nucleotides match TRBD1. The V and J ends lost 5 bases and 1 base, in that order; junction bases with no gene match: 12. The CDR3 sequence is 17 residues long. Germline V CDR1 and CDR2: SEHNR, FQNEAQ (reference sequence). The CDR3, as DNA: TGTGCCAGCAGCCAAAAGGGACAGGTCGACCAGAACACTGAAGCTTTCTTT. Protein product: CASSQKGQVDQNTEAFF.

The V and J genes are TRBV10-3 and TRBJ2-1; TRBD2 is a possible D gene (6 bases). This CDR3 spans 11 amino acids. Germline V gene data show CDR1 as ENHRY and CDR2 as SYGVKD. Trimming cost V 10 bases and J 2 bases, with 6 bases left between them. The CDR3, as DNA: TGTGCCAGCGGGACCTACAATGAGCAGTTCTTC. This gives the protein CASGTYNEQFF.

V usage is TRBV12-3 or TRBV12-4 and J usage is TRBJ1-2; D remains unclear. This CDR3 is built from 15 residues. The ends were cut back, 6 bases at V and 3 bases at J, with 17 bases in the middle. The CDR3 DNA reads as TGTGCCAGCAGCCGGGGAGGGCCTGGGGACTATGGCTACACCTTC. This gives the protein CASSRGGPGDYGYTF.

This chain joins TRBV7-8 and TRBJ2-7; D ambiguous. Germline values: CDR1 SGHVS, CDR2 FQNEAQ. Trimming cost V 3 bases and J 0 bases, with 9 bases left between them. This CDR3 has 14 amino acids. This CDR3 is CASSLGPISYEQYF. In nucleotides, the CDR3 is TGTGCCAGCAGCTTGGGCCCCATCTCCTACGAGCAGTACTTC.